This TCR beta chain was observed in a study of blood T cell repertoires in COVID-19. Whole-study context: Sites in the United States, Italy and Spain provided acute and convalescent COVID-19 samples. The cDNA or gDNA used as material had been derived from T cells, B-cell-depleted T cells, or PBMCs.

Germline V CDR1 and CDR2: SGHRS, YFSETQ. With 3 bases clipped from V and 5 bases from J, the junction kept 8 bases outside the gene matches. The CDR3 runs 15 residues. In the source study's methods: How many nucleated cells were present was estimated from reference gene primer amplification. Profiled with immunoSEQ multiplex PCR; TCRdb holds only in-frame clones, not every one. That table gives V, J and clone size, and the DNA gave D and trimming. Here the sample spans fewer than 250,000 clones, roughly 86% being singletons. Sequenced: peripheral blood. The chain has TRBV5-1 and TRBJ2-7, with 10 positions matching TRBD1. This clonotype was sampled from a man aged 50 to 60 with acute or convalescent COVID-19. The CDR3 DNA follows: TGCGCCAGCAGCTCCCAGGGACAGGGGAGTCACGAGCAGTACTTC. This gives the protein CASSSQGQGSHEQYF.